What follows is one T cell receptor (beta chain) and its context. The entry originates in a study of cytomegalovirus exposure and HLA in healthy donors. Study summary: Around 80 million unique TCRs from HLA-typed donors were held in an early data release.

Use of 60 Vbeta and 13 Jbeta primers characterized the PCR. TCRdb keeps only in-frame clones here, not all; method: immunoSEQ multiplex PCR. The repertoire holds about 140,000 clones, about 84% seen once, with 2% to 2.5% in the top ten. The V gene's germline CDR1 is SNHLY and CDR2 FYNNEI. The CDR3 contains 16 residues. Unmatched junction bases numbered 9, after V lost 7 bases and J lost 1 base. The sequenced material came from PBMCs. The TCR originated in a middle-aged man in good health and CMV-seronegative. The chain carries TRBV2 and TRBJ2-3; 9 positions match TRBD2. The CDR3 region has the DNA TGTGCCAGCACCAAGAGCGGGAGGACACGCACAGATACGCAGTATTTT. It yields the protein CASTKSGRTRTDTQYF.